These 18 T cell receptor beta chains originate from one sample sequenced in a study of blood T cell repertoires in COVID-19. Profiling relied on immunoSEQ multiplex PCR, and the TCRdb table lists in-frame clones only, not all of them. This table has 120,000 to 150,000 clones, about 90% appearing once. What was sequenced was peripheral blood. All receptors come from an elderly man with acute or convalescent COVID-19.

This chain uses TRBV7-9 with TRBJ2-2; 9 positions agree with TRBD1. The V segment lost 4 bases and the J segment 3 bases; nucleotides outside the gene matches: 12. Germline V lookup: CDR1 SEHNR, CDR2 FQNEAQ (reference sequence). The CDR3 is 18 residues long. This CDR3 is CASSSGTGILSYTGELFF. In nucleotides, the CDR3 is TGTGCCAGCAGCTCCGGGACAGGGATTTTATCGTACACCGGGGAGCTGTTTTTT.

This clone was found once. The identical CDR3 is also encoded by other nucleotide sequences in the sample. The chain has TRBV19 and TRBJ2-3; unclear D gene. The germline gives CDR1 LNHDA, CDR2 SQIVND (reference sequence). This CDR3 is built from 14 residues. Trimming cost V 1 base and J 0 bases, with 5 bases left between them. CDR3 sequence: CASSIGASTDTQYF. Written as DNA, the CDR3 is TGTGCCAGTAGTATAGGAGCTAGCACAGATACGCAGTATTTT.

This clone was detected once. The rearrangement joins TRBV29-1 to TRBJ2-4; 7 bases match TRBD2. The CDR3 runs to 17 residues. Germline V gives CDR1 SQVTM, CDR2 ANQGSEA. V was clipped by 6 bases and J by 0 bases; unmatched bases: 14. The CDR3 here is CSVTSPTSPLAKNIQYF. The CDR3 DNA sequence: TGCAGCGTGACTAGCCCTACCTCTCCTCTAGCCAAAAACATTCAGTACTTC. Combining the CDR3 with reference TRBV29-1 and TRBJ2-4 gives the whole variable domain SAVISQKPSRDICQRGTSLTIQCQVDSQVTMMFWYRQQPGQSLTLIATANQGSEATYESGFVIDKFPISRPNLTFSTLTVSNMSPEDSSIYLCSVTSPTSPLAKNIQYFGAGTRLSVL.

This chain links TRBV6-5 with TRBJ2-6; possible D gene TRBD1, 6 bases. Per the germline V gene, CDR1 is MNHEY and CDR2 is SVGAGI. The CDR3 has 15 residues. Trimming shortened V by 6 bases and J by 2 bases, and 11 bases separated the two germline ends. In nucleotides, the CDR3 is TGTGCCAGCAGGAATTCAGGGGCTGGGGCCAACGTCCTGACTTTC. Its translation: CASRNSGAGANVLTF.

The V gene is TRBV14, the J gene TRBJ1-1; D remains unclear. In germline, CDR1 is SGHDN, CDR2 FVKESK. This CDR3 spans 13 amino acids. The V and J ends lost 0 bases and 8 bases respectively, with 10 bases between them. CDR3 residues: CASSQDGLREAFF. For the CDR3, the DNA is TGTGCCAGCAGCCAAGACGGACTGCGCGAAGCTTTCTTT.

The chain couples TRBV5-1 to TRBJ2-3, with 7 positions matching TRBD1. This CDR3 has 14 amino acids. Per the germline V gene, CDR1 is SGHRS and CDR2 is YFSETQ. V lost 4 bases and J lost 0; bases outside the gene matches: 2. The CDR3 DNA sequence: TGCGCCAGCAGCCCGGGACAGAGCACAGATACGCAGTATTTT. It is translated as CASSPGQSTDTQYF.

The gene calls are TRBV6-5 and TRBJ2-7; possibly TRBD1 for D (6 bases). The CDR3 runs to 13 residues. Germline CDR1 reads MNHEY; CDR2 reads SVGAGI. V was shortened by 5 bases and J by 3 bases, with 11 bases between the two germline ends. The CDR3 loop reads CASSLGGRYEQYF. As DNA, the CDR3 is TGTGCCAGCAGTCTAGGGGGTCGCTACGAGCAGTACTTC.

J is TRBJ2-3 and V is TRBV5-4; 7 bases align to TRBD1. The V segment lost 4 bases and the J segment 3 bases; nucleotides outside the gene matches: 5. The CDR3 loop spans 14 amino acids. CDR1 SGHNT and CDR2 YYREEE come from the germline V gene (reference sequence). CDR3: CASSRTGETDTQYF. CDR3 nucleotides: TGTGCCAGCAGCCGTACAGGGGAGACAGATACGCAGTATTTT.

The J gene is TRBJ1-1, the V gene TRBV4-1, with 11 bases fitting TRBD1. J was trimmed by 3 bases and V by 3 bases; bases with no gene match: 3. CDR1 and CDR2 from the germline V gene are MGHRA and YSYEKL. This CDR3 has 15 residues. As DNA, the CDR3 is TGCGCCAGCAGCCACCCGGGACAGGGGGACACTGAAGCTTTCTTT. The encoded protein is CASSHPGQGDTEAFF.

The chain carries TRBV3-1 (or the pseudogene TRBV3-2) and TRBJ2-1; weak D call: TRBD2 (6 bases). The CDR3 contains 17 residues. The V gene lost 5 bases and the J gene lost 5 bases, with 22 bases spanning the gap. Per germline, CDR1 LGHDT and CDR2 YNNKEL (reference sequence). The CDR3 here is CASSVLGLSETHNEQFF. In DNA, the CDR3 is TGTGCCAGCAGCGTCCTGGGACTGAGCGAAACGCACAATGAGCAGTTCTTC.

J is TRBJ2-1 and V is TRBV19, with 7 bases lining up with TRBD1. Unmatched junction bases numbered 3, after V lost 5 bases and J lost 5 bases. The CDR3 loop spans 13 amino acids. The germline V gene encodes CDR1 LNHDA and CDR2 SQIVND (reference sequence). Written as DNA, the CDR3 is TGTGCCAGTAGTGTAACAGGGGACAATGAGCAGTTCTTC. It is translated as CASSVTGDNEQFF.

The gene calls are TRBV2 and TRBJ2-3, with TRBD1 identical over 8 bases. Germline CDR1 and CDR2: SNHLY and FYNNEI. J was trimmed by 2 bases and V by 7 bases; bases with no gene match: 8. This CDR3 contains 15 residues. This CDR3 reads CASTGQGSSTDTQYF. CDR3 DNA: TGTGCCAGCACCGGACAGGGATCCTCCACAGATACGCAGTATTTT.

The chain employs TRBV3-1 (or the pseudogene TRBV3-2) and TRBJ1-3; no definite D call. V lost 2 bases and J lost 2, with 10 bases in between. The CDR3 extends over 15 amino acids. CDR1 and CDR2 (germline): LGHDT, YNNKEL (reference sequence). The CDR3 region has the DNA TGTGCCAGCAGCCAACTTTGGGGAGCTGGAAACACCATATATTTT. This gives the protein CASSQLWGAGNTIYF.

The table lists this clone with a count of one. V usage is TRBV27 and J usage is TRBJ1-6, with 9 positions matching TRBD1. The CDR3 covers 15 residues. The germline gives CDR1 MNHEY, CDR2 SMNVEV (reference sequence). With 1 base clipped from V and 7 bases from J, the junction kept 2 bases outside the gene matches. CDR3 sequence reads: CASSLWTGANSPLHF. CDR3 DNA sequence: TGTGCCAGCAGTTTATGGACAGGGGCCAATTCACCCCTCCACTTT.

The CDR3 DNA sequence: TGCAGTGCTAGTCTCGCTGAAGCTTTCTTT. Amino acids: CSASLAEAFF. This sequence joins TRBV20-1 and TRBJ1-1; D is unresolved. The CDR3 totals 10 residues. Germline assignment: CDR1 DFQATT and CDR2 SNEGSKA (reference sequence). V lost 3 bases, J lost 6 bases, and 5 bases lay in between.

This clone was picked up one time. The rearrangement links TRBV6-2 or TRBV6-3 to TRBJ2-7; D unclear. This CDR3 region has 15 residues. V lost 3 bases to trimming and J lost 4 bases, with 16 bases between them. The V gene's germline CDR1 is MNHEY and CDR2 SVGEGT. The CDR3: CASSYTGSPSYEQYF. DNA of the CDR3: TGTGCCAGCAGTTATACTGGTAGCCCGTCATACGAGCAGTACTTC.

The V call is TRBV18, the J call TRBJ2-1; 7 bases map to TRBD1. The junction had 6 bases not matched to a gene; V was cut back by 1 base and J by 3 bases. Germline CDR1 reads KGHSH; CDR2 reads LQKENI. CDR3 length: 16 amino acids. The CDR3 DNA reads TGTGCCAGCTCACCACACGCTACAGGGGTCTACAATGAGCAGTTCTTC. Translation gives CASSPHATGVYNEQFF.

The J gene is TRBJ2-1, the V gene TRBV5-1; TRBD2 aligns across 11 bases. This CDR3 is 17 amino acids long. Trimming took 0 bases from V and 7 from J; bases not matched to a gene: 9. In germline, CDR1 is SGHRS, CDR2 YFSETQ. The CDR3, as DNA: TGCGCCAGCAGCTTGGGGCGACTAGCGGGGATACGGAATGAGCAGTTCTTC. This translates into CASSLGRLAGIRNEQFF.